The 8 T cell receptor beta chains listed next were all sequenced from one sample in a study of identifying expanded T cells in peripheral blood. TCRdb's copy holds only in-frame clones and misses some; the assay was immunoSEQ multiplex PCR. The sample has about 53,000 clones, about 83% seen once. Sequencing was performed on blood. These receptors originate from a person aged 18-70 years in good health.

The chain joins TRBV27 to TRBJ1-5, with D hard to call. There are 15 residues in the CDR3. Germline lookup yields CDR1 MNHEY and CDR2 SMNVEV (reference sequence). Trimming removed 6 bases from V and 0 bases from J, with 12 bases in between. CDR3 DNA sequence: TGTGCCAGCAGATACCTCAGCAATAGCAATCAGCCCCAGCATTTT. Protein: CASRYLSNSNQPQHF.

The CDR3: CAWGAGPGNQPQHF. The CDR3 DNA sequence: TGTGCCTGGGGGGCAGGGCCGGGCAATCAGCCCCAGCATTTT. This chain uses TRBV30 with TRBJ1-5; a weak D match, TRBD1 (5 bases). The germline V gene encodes CDR1 GTSNPN and CDR2 SVGIG (reference sequence). The germline V and J ends were trimmed by 5 bases and 2 bases, with 13 bases remaining between them. CDR3 size: 14 residues.

The chain is built from TRBV7-9 and TRBJ1-1; no clear D gene. Deletions cut 5 bases from V and 3 bases from J, with 7 bases between. Germline V gives CDR1 SEHNR, CDR2 FQNEAQ (reference sequence). This CDR3 region has 12 residues. The CDR3 nucleotides are TGTGCCAGCAGCCCCGAGCACACTGAAGCTTTCTTT. This translates into CASSPEHTEAFF. Filled out from reference TRBV7-9 and TRBJ1-1, the complete variable domain reads DTGVSQNPRHKITKRGQNVTFRCDPISEHNRLYWYRQTLGQGPEFLTYFQNEAQLEKSRLLSDRFSAERPKGSFSTLEIQRTEQGDSAMYLCASSPEHTEAFFGQGTRLTVV.

Comments on this clone: A junction end diverges from the germline sequence, so it may reflect a read error. The rearrangement links TRBV7-3 to TRBJ2-3; 7 bases line up with TRBD2. Germline-derived CDR1 and CDR2 are SGHTA and FQGTGA. The CDR3 sequence is 16 residues long. DNA for the CDR3: TGTGCCAGCAGCCTAACTAGCGAAACACGCACAGATACGCAGTATTTT. As protein: CASSLTSETRTDTQYF.

V is TRBV5-8 and J is TRBJ1-5, with D maybe TRBD1 (6 bases). This CDR3 comprises 17 residues. V was shortened by 6 bases and J by 4 bases, with 23 bases between the two germline ends. Germline CDR1 is SGHTS and CDR2 is YDEGEE. In DNA, the CDR3 is TGTGCCAGCACTCGGACAGCTGGGCGGGTGATTAATCAGCCCCAGCATTTT. Translation gives CASTRTAGRVINQPQHF.

The chain joins TRBV14 to TRBJ2-1; 7 bases agree with TRBD1. The CDR3 sequence is 14 residues long. Germline loops: CDR1 SGHDN, CDR2 FVKESK. V lost 0 bases and J lost 7; bases outside the gene matches: 3. The CDR3 is CASSQEGQKNEQFF. The CDR3 bases are TGTGCCAGCAGCCAAGAGGGACAGAAAAATGAGCAGTTCTTC.

The V gene is TRBV29-1, the J gene TRBJ2-5; D unclear. Germline loops: CDR1 SQVTM, CDR2 ANQGSEA. V was cut by 2 bases and J by 3 bases, with 10 bases left in between. This CDR3 region has 13 residues. The CDR3 nucleotides are TGCAGCGTTGAACGACGTTCGAAAGAGACCCAGTACTTC. Its translation is CSVERRSKETQYF.

The rearrangement joins TRBV11-2 to TRBJ1-2; tentatively, D is TRBD1 (5 bases). Per germline, CDR1 SGHAT and CDR2 FQNNGV. This CDR3 is built from 15 residues. Trimming took 1 base from V and 8 from J, leaving 17 bases between them. The CDR3, as DNA: TGTGCCAGCAGCTTAGCGTCCGAGGGGTACGGGGGCTACACCTTC. Amino acids: CASSLASEGYGGYTF.